This T cell receptor beta chain came from a study of blood T cell repertoires in COVID-19. Background on the study: Samples of COVID-19 (acute and convalescent) were obtained from the United States, Italy and Spain. Sources were T cells, B-cell-depleted T cells, or PBMCs; the material itself was cDNA or gDNA.

The study assigned cohorts using participant-reported clinical history. Cohort 3 recovery required two negative PCRs, clearance, or symptom resolution. The CDR3 is 15 residues long. V was clipped by 2 bases and J by 5 bases, with 18 bases between them. Germline V gene data show CDR1 as SQVTM and CDR2 as ANQGSEA. TCRdb's copy holds only in-frame clones and misses some; the assay was immunoSEQ multiplex PCR. The sample holds over 300,000 clones, around nine tenths seen once. The V call is TRBV29-1, the J call TRBJ1-2, with D possibly being TRBD1 (5 bases). The sequence came from a woman aged 25 to 39 who had recovered from COVID-19. The sample taken for sequencing was PBMCs or T cells enriched from blood (not recorded which). The CDR3 DNA reads TGCAGCGTTGAAACGGGCGAAGGAAAGGGGTATGGCTACACCTTC. It specifies CSVETGEGKGYGYTF.